These T cell receptor beta chains were read from a single sample in a study of T cell responses to AZD1222 COVID-19 vaccine. The assay was immunoSEQ multiplex PCR, and TCRdb's table has in-frame clones only and misses some. This sample has about 97,000 clones, with over 75% found just once. This material consisted of peripheral blood, taken 28 days after the second AZD1222 dose. The receptors stem from an adult who received the AZD1222 COVID-19 vaccine. CDR3s include the opening cysteine and the closing phenylalanine or tryptophan. The D gene is left open where the match is weak. The size entry is marked missing in some rows and otherwise reads once, few, many or a size class.

TRBV5-1	TRBD2	-	TRBJ2-3	TGCGCCAGCAGCTTGGGCGGGAGGGCAGATACGCAGTATTTT	CASSLGGRADTQYF
TRBV12-3/TRBV12-4	-	-	TRBJ1-1	TGTGCCAGCAGAATTATACAGGGAGCTGAAGCTTTCTTT	CASRIIQGAEAFF
TRBV15	-	-	TRBJ1-2	TGTGCCACCAGCAGAGCTCCTCGGGACACCTTATTCGGTGGCTACACCTTC	CATSRAPRDTLFGGYTF
TRBV4-3	-	-	TRBJ2-6	TGCGCCAGCAGCCAAGAAATCAGCTCTGGGGCCAACGTCCTGACTTTC	CASSQEISSGANVLTF
TRBV5-1	-	-	TRBJ1-2	TGCGCCAGCAGCTTGGAAGCAGGCTCCTATGGCTACACCTTC	CASSLEAGSYGYTF
TRBV28	-	-	TRBJ1-4	TGTGCCAGCAGCCGTCAATCGGCTAATGAAAAACTGTTTTTT	CASSRQSANEKLFF
TRBV28	-	-	TRBJ1-1	TGTGCCAGCCATTTAGGGGCCAAGAGGACTGAAGCTTTCTTT	CASHLGAKRTEAFF
TRBV7-9	-	-	TRBJ1-4	TGTGCCAGCAGCCACCCGCTGCAGGGCGGTGAAAAACTGTTTTTT	CASSHPLQGGEKLFF
TRBV6-6	-	-	TRBJ1-5	TGTGCCAGCAGTTACTCGGGGGGGAATAGCAATCAGCCCCAGCATTTT	CASSYSGGNSNQPQHF
TRBV3-1/TRBV3-2	-	-	TRBJ2-7	TGTGCCAGCAGCCAAGATTCGGGCAGTCCCTACGAGCAGTACTTC	CASSQDSGSPYEQYF
TRBV28	-	-	TRBJ1-5	TGTGCCAGCAGTTTAGGGCACCACAATCAGCCCCAGCATTTT	CASSLGHHNQPQHF
TRBV5-6	TRBD1	-	TRBJ1-1	TGTGCCAGCAGCTCTCAGGGGGCTGGAAGAAAAACTGAAGCTTTCTTT	CASSSQGAGRKTEAFF
TRBV11-3	-	-	TRBJ2-1	TGTGCCAGCAGCTTAGAAGGGGGGAGTGAGCAGTTCTTC	CASSLEGGSEQFF
TRBV6-6	-	-	TRBJ1-5	TGTGCCAGCAGTTATATTCCGAATCAGCCCCAGCATTTT	CASSYIPNQPQHF
TRBV7-9	TRBD1	-	TRBJ1-5	TGTGCCAGCAGCTTTGGGACAGGGAGTCAGCCCCAGCATTTT	CASSFGTGSQPQHF
TRBV28	TRBD2	-	TRBJ2-1	TGTGCCAGCAGTTTATACTGGACTAGCGGGAGGGTGAGCTCCTACAATGAGCAGTTCTTC	CASSLYWTSGRVSSYNEQFF
TRBV9	-	-	TRBJ1-6	TGTGCCAGCAGCGTATCAATGGGGGGGTTGAATTCACCCCTCCACTTT	CASSVSMGGLNSPLHF
TRBV19	-	-	TRBJ2-6	TGTGCCAGTAGTATAATTAGCTCTGGGGCCAACGTCCTGACTTTC	CASSIISSGANVLTF
TRBV5-6	-	-	TRBJ2-3	TGTGCCAGCAGCTTCGGAGTGGAAGATACGCAGTATTTT	CASSFGVEDTQYF
TRBV6-5	-	-	TRBJ1-1	TGTGCCAGCAGTTACGCCCGAGAGGCTTTCTTT	CASSYAREAFF
TRBV7-3	-	once	TRBJ2-2	TGTGCCAGCAGCCCCGCGACGGGATCGAACACCGGGGAGCTGTTTTTT	CASSPATGSNTGELFF
TRBV15	-	-	TRBJ1-6	TGTGCCACCAGCGACTCGTGGGGTGGGAATTCACCCCTCCACTTT	CATSDSWGGNSPLHF
TRBV7-2	-	-	TRBJ2-2	TGTGCCAGCAGCTTGGAGGACACCGGGGAGCTGTTTTTT	CASSLEDTGELFF
TRBV2	TRBD1	-	TRBJ1-5	TGTGCCAGCAGAGACGACAGGGTTAGCAATCAGCCCCAGCATTTT	CASRDDRVSNQPQHF
TRBV5-1	-	-	TRBJ1-6	TGCGCCAGCAGCTCGACAGGATTCGAGACACCCCTCCACTTT	CASSSTGFETPLHF
TRBV4-1	-	-	TRBJ1-6	TGCGCCAGCAGCCAAAGTTCAGGAGTTGGGAGGGAAGCCTATAATTCACCCCTCCACTTT	CASSQSSGVGREAYNSPLHF
TRBV29-1	-	-	TRBJ2-3	TGCAGCGTGCGCGACGGTAATACGCAGTATTTT	CSVRDGNTQYF
TRBV30	TRBD1	-	TRBJ1-2	TGTGCCTGGAGTGTAGGGGGCCCAAGCTACACCTTC	CAWSVGGPSYTF
TRBV10-3	-	-	TRBJ2-2	TGTGCCATCAGTGAGTCCACCAGGGGATGGGTCGGGGAGCTGTTTTTT	CAISESTRGWVGELFF
TRBV28	TRBD1	-	TRBJ2-3	TGTGCCAGCAGTTTGGGGGACAGAGACCTAGATACGCAGTATTTT	CASSLGDRDLDTQYF
TRBV19	TRBD2	-	TRBJ2-3	TGTGCCAGTAGTAAACAAGGGACTAGCGGGAGTGCGACGCAGTATTTT	CASSKQGTSGSATQYF
TRBV19	-	-	TRBJ1-2	TGTGCCAGTAGTATAGGAAGGTTTCGGAACATTAACTATGGCTACACCTTC	CASSIGRFRNINYGYTF
TRBV10-3	-	-	TRBJ1-3	TGTGCCATCAGTGAAGGTGCAGGCTCTGGAAACACCATATATTTT	CAISEGAGSGNTIYF
TRBV6-6	TRBD1	-	TRBJ1-4	TGTGCCAGCAGTCCCCGGGACAGGGATTCAACTAATGAAAAACTGTTTTTT	CASSPRDRDSTNEKLFF
TRBV7-8	TRBD1	once	TRBJ1-4	TGTGCCAGCAGCTTAGCTGGGACAGGTCGAGGAAAACTGTTTTTT	CASSLAGTGRGKLFF
TRBV3-1/TRBV3-2	-	-	TRBJ1-1	TGTGCCAGCAGCGCCCACAAGACATTGAACACTGAAGCTTTCTTT	CASSAHKTLNTEAFF
TRBV5-5	-	few	TRBJ1-2	TGTGCCAGCAGCTTGGCAGGGAGGGGCCCCTATGGCTACACCTTC	CASSLAGRGPYGYTF
TRBV6-5	-	-	TRBJ2-6	TGTGCCAGCAGTTACTACCGGGTGTCTGGGGCCAACGTCCTGACTTTC	CASSYYRVSGANVLTF
TRBV9	-	-	TRBJ1-1	TGTGCCAGCAGCCCCCGTGGAAGCAGGGAAGCTTTCTTT	CASSPRGSREAFF
TRBV7-2	-	-	TRBJ2-3	TGTGCCAGCAGCTTAGCTCAGGGAGGCACAGATACGCAGTATTTT	CASSLAQGGTDTQYF
TRBV28	-	-	TRBJ1-1	TGTGCCAGCAGTTTCCCAGGGAGGGGGGATGAAGCTTTCTTT	CASSFPGRGDEAFF
TRBV7-9	-	-	TRBJ2-7	TGTGCCAGCAGCTTAGTTGTTGGCGAGCAGTACTTC	CASSLVVGEQYF